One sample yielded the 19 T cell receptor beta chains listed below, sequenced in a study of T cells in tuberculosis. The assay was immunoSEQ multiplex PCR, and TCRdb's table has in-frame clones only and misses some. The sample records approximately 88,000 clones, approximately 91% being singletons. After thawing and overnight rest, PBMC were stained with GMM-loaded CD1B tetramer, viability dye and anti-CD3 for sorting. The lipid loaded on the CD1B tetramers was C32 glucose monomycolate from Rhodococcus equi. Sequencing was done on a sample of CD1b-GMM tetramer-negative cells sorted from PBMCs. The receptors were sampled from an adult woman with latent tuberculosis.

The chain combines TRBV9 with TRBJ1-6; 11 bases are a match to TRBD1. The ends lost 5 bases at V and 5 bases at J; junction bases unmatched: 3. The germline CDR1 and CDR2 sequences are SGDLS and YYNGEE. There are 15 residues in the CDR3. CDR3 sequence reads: CASRMGQGDNSPLHF. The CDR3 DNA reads TGTGCCAGCAGAATGGGACAGGGGGATAATTCACCCCTCCACTTT.

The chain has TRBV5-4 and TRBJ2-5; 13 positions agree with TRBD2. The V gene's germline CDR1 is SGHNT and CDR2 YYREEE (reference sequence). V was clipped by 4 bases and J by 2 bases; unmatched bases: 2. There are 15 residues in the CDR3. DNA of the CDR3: TGTGCCAGCAGCAAGGGACTAGCGGGGCAAGAGACCCAGTACTTC. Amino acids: CASSKGLAGQETQYF.

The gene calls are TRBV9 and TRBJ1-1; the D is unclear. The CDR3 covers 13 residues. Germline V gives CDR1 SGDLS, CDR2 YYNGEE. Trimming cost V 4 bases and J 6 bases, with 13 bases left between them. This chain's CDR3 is CASSPQLFPEAFF. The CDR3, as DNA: TGTGCCAGCAGCCCCCAGTTATTCCCTGAAGCTTTCTTT.

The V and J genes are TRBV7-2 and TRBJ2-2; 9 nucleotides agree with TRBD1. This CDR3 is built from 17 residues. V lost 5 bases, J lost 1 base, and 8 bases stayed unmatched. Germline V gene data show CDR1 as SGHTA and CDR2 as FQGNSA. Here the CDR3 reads CASSRLGTGRNTGELFF. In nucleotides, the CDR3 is TGTGCCAGCAGCCGCCTCGGGACAGGGAGGAACACCGGGGAGCTGTTTTTT.

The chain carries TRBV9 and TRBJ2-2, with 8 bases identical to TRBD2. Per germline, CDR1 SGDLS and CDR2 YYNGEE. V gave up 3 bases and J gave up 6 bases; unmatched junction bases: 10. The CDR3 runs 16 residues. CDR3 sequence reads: CASSDPGGPVSGELFF. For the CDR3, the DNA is TGTGCCAGCAGCGATCCGGGGGGGCCAGTTTCCGGGGAGCTGTTTTTT.

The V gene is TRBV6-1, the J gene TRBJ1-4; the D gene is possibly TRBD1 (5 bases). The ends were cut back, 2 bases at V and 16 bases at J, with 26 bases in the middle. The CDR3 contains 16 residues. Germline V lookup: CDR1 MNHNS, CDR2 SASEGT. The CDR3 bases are TGTGCCAGCAGTGAATTTGGGGCAGTCTTCCCCCCAGGCGCGTTTTTT. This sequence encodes CASSEFGAVFPPGAFF.

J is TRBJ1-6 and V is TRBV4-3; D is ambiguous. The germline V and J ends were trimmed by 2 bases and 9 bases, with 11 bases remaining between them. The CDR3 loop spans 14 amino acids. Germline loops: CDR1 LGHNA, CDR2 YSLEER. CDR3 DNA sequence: TGCGCCAGCAGCCAACTCCCTCCGGGTTCACCCCTCCACTTT. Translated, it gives CASSQLPPGSPLHF.

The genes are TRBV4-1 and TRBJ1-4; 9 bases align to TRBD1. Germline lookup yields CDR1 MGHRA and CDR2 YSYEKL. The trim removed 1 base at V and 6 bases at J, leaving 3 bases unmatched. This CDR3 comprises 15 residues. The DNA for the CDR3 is TGCGCCAGCAGCCAAGGAAACAGGGGGCATGAAAAACTGTTTTTT. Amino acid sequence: CASSQGNRGHEKLFF.

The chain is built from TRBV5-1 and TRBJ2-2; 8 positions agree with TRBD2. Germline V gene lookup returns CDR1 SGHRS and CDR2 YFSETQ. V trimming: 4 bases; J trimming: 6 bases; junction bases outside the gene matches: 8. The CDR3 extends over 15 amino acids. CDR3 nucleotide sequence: TGCGCCAGCAGCCCTCCCGGGACTAGGGCCGGGGAGCTGTTTTTT. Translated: CASSPPGTRAGELFF.

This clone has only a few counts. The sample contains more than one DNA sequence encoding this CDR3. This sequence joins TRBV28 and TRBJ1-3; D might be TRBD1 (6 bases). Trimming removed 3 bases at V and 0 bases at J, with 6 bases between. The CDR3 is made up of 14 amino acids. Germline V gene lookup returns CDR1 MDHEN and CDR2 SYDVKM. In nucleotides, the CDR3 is TGTGCCAGCAGTTTCAGGGGCTCTGGAAACACCATATATTTT. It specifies CASSFRGSGNTIYF.

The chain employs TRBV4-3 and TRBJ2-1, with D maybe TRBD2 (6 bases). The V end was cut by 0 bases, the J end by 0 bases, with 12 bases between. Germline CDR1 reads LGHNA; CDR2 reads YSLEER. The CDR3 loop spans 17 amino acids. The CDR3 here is CASSQDLIADSYNEQFF. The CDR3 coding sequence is TGCGCCAGCAGCCAAGATCTTATAGCGGACTCCTACAATGAGCAGTTCTTC.

As DNA, the CDR3 is TGTGCCAGCAGCCCCCCAGGGGGCCCTTACGAGCAGTACGTC. This codes for CASSPPGGPYEQYV. The chain has TRBV9 and TRBJ2-7; 8 bases are a match to TRBD1. In germline, CDR1 is SGDLS, CDR2 YYNGEE. V lost 4 bases and J lost 4; bases outside the gene matches: 7. The CDR3 loop spans 14 amino acids.

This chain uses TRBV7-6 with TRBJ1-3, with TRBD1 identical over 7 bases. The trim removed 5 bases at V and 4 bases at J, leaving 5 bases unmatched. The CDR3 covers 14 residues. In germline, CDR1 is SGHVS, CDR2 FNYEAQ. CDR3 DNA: TGTGCCAGCAGCGTGGGGACAGTAGGAAACACCATATATTTT. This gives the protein CASSVGTVGNTIYF. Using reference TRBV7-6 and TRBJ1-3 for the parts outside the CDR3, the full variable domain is GAGVSQSPRYKVTKRGQDVALRCDPISGHVSLYWYRQALGQGPEFLTYFNYEAQQDKSGLPNDRFSAERPEGSISTLTIQRTEQRDSAMYRCASSVGTVGNTIYFGEGSWLTVV.

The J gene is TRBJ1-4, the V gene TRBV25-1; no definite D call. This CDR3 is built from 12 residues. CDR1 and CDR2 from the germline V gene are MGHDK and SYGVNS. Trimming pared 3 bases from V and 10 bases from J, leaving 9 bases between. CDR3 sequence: CASSDGGPKLFF. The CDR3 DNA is TGTGCCAGCAGTGATGGTGGCCCAAAACTGTTTTTT.

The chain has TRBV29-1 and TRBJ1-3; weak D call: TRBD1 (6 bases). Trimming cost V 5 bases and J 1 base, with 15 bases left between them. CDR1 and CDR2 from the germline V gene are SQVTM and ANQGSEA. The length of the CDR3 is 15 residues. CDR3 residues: CSVTDSISSGNTIYF. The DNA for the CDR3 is TGCAGCGTTACGGACAGTATCTCTTCTGGAAACACCATATATTTT.

In nucleotides, the CDR3 is TGTGCCAGCAGCTTGGTACAAGATACGCAGTATTTT. Amino acid sequence: CASSLVQDTQYF. The V gene is TRBV5-4, the J gene TRBJ2-3; D gene unclear. Trimming cost V 0 bases and J 5 bases, with 4 bases left between them. The CDR3 has 12 residues. CDR1 and CDR2 (germline): SGHNT, YYREEE (reference sequence).

The CDR3 loop reads CASRVGTAQETQYF. The CDR3 DNA sequence: TGTGCCAGCAGGGTGGGGACAGCTCAAGAGACCCAGTACTTC. The chain recombines TRBV6-5 with TRBJ2-5; 7 nucleotides line up with TRBD1. The CDR3 runs 14 residues. The ends lost 6 bases at V and 2 bases at J; junction bases unmatched: 6. Germline assignment: CDR1 MNHEY and CDR2 SVGAGI.

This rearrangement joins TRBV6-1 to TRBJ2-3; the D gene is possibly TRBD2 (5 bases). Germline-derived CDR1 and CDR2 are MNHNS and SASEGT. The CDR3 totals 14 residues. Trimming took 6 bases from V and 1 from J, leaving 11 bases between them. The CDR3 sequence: CASRRAWGTDTQYF. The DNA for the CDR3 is TGTGCCAGCAGGCGGGCCTGGGGCACAGATACGCAGTATTTT.

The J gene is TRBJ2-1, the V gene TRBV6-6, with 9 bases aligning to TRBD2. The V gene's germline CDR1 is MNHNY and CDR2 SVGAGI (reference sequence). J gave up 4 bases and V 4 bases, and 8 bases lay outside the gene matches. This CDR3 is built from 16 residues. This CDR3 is CASSSHVAGDYNEQFF. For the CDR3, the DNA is TGTGCCAGCAGTTCCCACGTAGCGGGGGATTACAATGAGCAGTTCTTC.